This TCR beta chain was captured by sequencing in a study of cytomegalovirus exposure and HLA in healthy donors. V lost 6 bases and J lost 1, with 15 bases in between. In germline, CDR1 is MDHEN, CDR2 SYDVKM. This CDR3 has 15 residues. Every donor was a healthy person donating bone marrow. It was with 60 Vbeta and 13 Jbeta primers that the PCR ran. Assay used: immunoSEQ multiplex PCR; TCRdb lists only in-frame clones, some missing. The sample includes about 120,000 clones. Sequencing was done on a sample of PBMCs. The origin of this receptor is a woman aged 40 to 50 in good health and CMV-seropositive. This chain connects TRBV28 to TRBJ1-2; possible D gene TRBD1, 6 bases. CDR3 DNA sequence: TGTGCCAGCAGCCTACCGGGACAACTTAACTATGGCTACACCTTC. Its translation: CASSLPGQLNYGYTF.